This T cell receptor beta chain was captured by sequencing in a study of T-cell reconstitution after alpha-beta-depleted transplantation in children. General study findings and limits: Several hundred expanded graft clones reportedly supplied alpha-beta T cells about two months after transplant. At one year after transplant, newly produced T cells mostly accounted for T-cell counts and diversity.

Germline V lookup: CDR1 MNHEY, CDR2 SVGEGT. V was pared by 5 bases and J by 0 bases, with 14 bases of the junction left unmatched. There are 19 residues in the CDR3. As concerns this clonotype: Its antigen is unidentified.

Unique molecular identifiers were incorporated when the TCRbeta library was constructed. In TCRdb, the PCR reads were re-called with MiXCR into one record per CDR3 protein. The table has fewer than 150,000 distinct CDR3 sequences, roughly 9.7% seen once. The V call is TRBV6-2 or TRBV6-3, the J call TRBJ1-5, with 9 positions matching TRBD1. The specimen was PBMCs, mostly from graft donor cells, collected 180 days after TCRalphabeta/CD19-depleted stem cell transplant. This receptor was identified in a girl under three years old who had a stem cell transplant for combined immunodeficiency, so the T cells may come from the graft donor. In DNA form, the CDR3 reads TGTGCCAGCAGTCGAATACCGGGACAGGGAGCTTATAGCAATCAGCCCCAGCATTTT. Protein product: CASSRIPGQGAYSNQPQHF.